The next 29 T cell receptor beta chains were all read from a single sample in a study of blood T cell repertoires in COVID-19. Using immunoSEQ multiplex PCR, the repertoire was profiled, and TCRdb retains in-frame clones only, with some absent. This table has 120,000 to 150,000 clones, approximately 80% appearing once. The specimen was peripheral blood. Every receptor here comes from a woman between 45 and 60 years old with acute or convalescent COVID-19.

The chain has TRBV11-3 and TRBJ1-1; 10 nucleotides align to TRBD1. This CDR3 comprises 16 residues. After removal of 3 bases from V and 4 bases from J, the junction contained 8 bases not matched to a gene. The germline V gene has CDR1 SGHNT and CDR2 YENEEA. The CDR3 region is CASSFWDRGLLTEAFF. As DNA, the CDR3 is TGTGCCAGCAGCTTTTGGGACAGGGGCCTACTCACTGAAGCTTTCTTT.

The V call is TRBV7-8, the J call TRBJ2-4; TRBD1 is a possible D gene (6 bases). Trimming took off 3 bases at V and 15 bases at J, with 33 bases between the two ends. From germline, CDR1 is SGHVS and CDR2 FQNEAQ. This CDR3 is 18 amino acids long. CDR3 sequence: CASSFLSLGERGTAPRYF. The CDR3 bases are TGTGCCAGCAGCTTCTTAAGTTTGGGGGAGAGGGGGACCGCACCGCGGTACTTC.

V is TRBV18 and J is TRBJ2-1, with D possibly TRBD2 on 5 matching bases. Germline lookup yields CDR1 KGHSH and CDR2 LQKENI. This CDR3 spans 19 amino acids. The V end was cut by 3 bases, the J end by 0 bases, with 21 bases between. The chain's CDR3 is CASSPPGYSEADSYNEQFF. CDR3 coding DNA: TGTGCCAGCTCACCTCCCGGATATTCGGAGGCAGACTCCTACAATGAGCAGTTCTTC.

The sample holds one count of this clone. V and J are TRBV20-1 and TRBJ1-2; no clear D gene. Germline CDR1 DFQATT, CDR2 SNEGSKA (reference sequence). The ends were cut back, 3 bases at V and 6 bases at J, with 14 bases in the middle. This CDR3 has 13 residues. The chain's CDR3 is CSASEVQYDGYTF. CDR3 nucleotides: TGCAGTGCTAGTGAGGTGCAGTATGATGGCTACACCTTC.

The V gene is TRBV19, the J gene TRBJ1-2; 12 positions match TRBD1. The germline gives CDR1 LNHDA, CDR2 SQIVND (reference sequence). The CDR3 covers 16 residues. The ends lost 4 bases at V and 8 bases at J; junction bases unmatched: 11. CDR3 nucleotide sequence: TGTGCCAGTAGTACCCCGGGACAGGGGGCGGCCTTAGGCTACACCTTC. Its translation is CASSTPGQGAALGYTF.

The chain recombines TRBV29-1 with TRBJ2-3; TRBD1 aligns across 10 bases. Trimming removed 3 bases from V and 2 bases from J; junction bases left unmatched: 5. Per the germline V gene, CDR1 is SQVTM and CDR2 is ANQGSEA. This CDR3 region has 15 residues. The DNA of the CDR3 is TGCAGCGTTGATAGGACAGGGGGAAACACAGATACGCAGTATTTT. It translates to CSVDRTGGNTDTQYF.

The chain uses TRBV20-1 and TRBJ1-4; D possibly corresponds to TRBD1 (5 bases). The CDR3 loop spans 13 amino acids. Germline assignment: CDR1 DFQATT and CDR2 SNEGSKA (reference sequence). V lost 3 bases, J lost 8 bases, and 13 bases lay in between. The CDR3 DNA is TGCAGTGCTAGTTTCCAGGGTGACGAAAAACTGTTTTTT. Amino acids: CSASFQGDEKLFF.

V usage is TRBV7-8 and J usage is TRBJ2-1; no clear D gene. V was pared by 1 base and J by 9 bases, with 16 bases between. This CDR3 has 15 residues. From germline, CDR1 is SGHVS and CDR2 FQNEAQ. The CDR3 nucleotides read TGTGCCAGCAGCTTAGTAATCGAAACGGGTGGTGAGCAGTTCTTC. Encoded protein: CASSLVIETGGEQFF.

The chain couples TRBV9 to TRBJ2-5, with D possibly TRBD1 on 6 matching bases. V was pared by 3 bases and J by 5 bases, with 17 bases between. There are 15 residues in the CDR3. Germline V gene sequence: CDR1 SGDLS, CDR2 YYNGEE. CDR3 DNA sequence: TGTGCCAGCAGCGAGGGGGTTACAGGGACGGAGACCCAGTACTTC. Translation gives CASSEGVTGTETQYF.

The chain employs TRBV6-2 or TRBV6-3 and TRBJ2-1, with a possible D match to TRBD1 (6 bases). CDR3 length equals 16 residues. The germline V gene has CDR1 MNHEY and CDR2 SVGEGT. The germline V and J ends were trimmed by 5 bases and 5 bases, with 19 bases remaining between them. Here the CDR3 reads CASSTPGRGGDNEQFF. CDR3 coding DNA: TGTGCCAGCAGTACGCCCGGCAGGGGCGGCGACAATGAGCAGTTCTTC.

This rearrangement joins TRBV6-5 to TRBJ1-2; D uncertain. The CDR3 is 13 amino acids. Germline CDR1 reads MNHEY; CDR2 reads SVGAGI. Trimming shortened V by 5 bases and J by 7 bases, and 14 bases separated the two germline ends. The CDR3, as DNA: TGTGCCAGCAGTATAGATCAGGTCGCTGGCTACACCTTC. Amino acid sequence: CASSIDQVAGYTF.

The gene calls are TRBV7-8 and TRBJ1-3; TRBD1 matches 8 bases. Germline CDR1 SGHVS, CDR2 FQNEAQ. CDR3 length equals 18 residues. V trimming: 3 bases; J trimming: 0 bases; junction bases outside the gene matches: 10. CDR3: CASSLFRDRSDSGNTIYF. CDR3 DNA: TGTGCCAGCAGCTTGTTCCGGGACAGGAGTGACTCTGGAAACACCATATATTTT. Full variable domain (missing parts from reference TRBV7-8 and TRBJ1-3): GAGVSQSPRYKVAKRGQDVALRCDPISGHVSLFWYQQALGQGPEFLTYFQNEAQLDKSGLPSDRFFAERPEGSVSTLKIQRTQQEDSAVYLCASSLFRDRSDSGNTIYFGEGSWLTVV.

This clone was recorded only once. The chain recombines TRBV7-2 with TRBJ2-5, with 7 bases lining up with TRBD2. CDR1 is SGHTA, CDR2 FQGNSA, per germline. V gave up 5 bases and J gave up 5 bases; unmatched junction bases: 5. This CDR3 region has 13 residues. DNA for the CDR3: TGTGCCAGCAGCCCCGGGGGGTGGGAGACCCAGTACTTC. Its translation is CASSPGGWETQYF.

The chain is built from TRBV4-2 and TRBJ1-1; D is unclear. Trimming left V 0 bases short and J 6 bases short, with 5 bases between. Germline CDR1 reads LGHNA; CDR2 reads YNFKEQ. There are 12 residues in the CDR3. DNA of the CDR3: TGTGCCAGCAGCCAAGAATCATCTGAAGCTTTCTTT. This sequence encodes CASSQESSEAFF.

CDR3 protein: CASSINEKLFF. CDR3 sequence (DNA): TGTGCCAGCAGTATCAATGAAAAACTGTTTTTT. V and J are TRBV7-9 and TRBJ1-4; D remains unclear. From germline, CDR1 is SEHNR and CDR2 FQNEAQ (reference sequence). V lost 6 bases and J lost 5, with 4 bases in between. The CDR3 totals 11 residues.

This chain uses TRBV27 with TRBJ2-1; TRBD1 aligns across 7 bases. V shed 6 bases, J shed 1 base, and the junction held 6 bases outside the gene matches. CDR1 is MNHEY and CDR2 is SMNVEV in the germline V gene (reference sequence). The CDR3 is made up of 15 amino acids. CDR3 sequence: CASRTGRGSYNEQFF. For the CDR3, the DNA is TGTGCCAGCAGGACCGGCAGGGGGTCCTACAATGAGCAGTTCTTC.

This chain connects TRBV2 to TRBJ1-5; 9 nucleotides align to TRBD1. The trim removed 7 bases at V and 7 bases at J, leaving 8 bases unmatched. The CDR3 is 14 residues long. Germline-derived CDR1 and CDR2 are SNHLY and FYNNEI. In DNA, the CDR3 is TGTGCCAGCAACATACAGGGGGCGCGGCAGCCCCAGCATTTT. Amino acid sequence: CASNIQGARQPQHF. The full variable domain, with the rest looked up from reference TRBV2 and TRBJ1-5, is EPEVTQTPSHQVTQMGQEVILRCVPISNHLYFYWYRQILGQKVEFLVSFYNNEISEKSEIFDDQFSVERPDGSNFTLKIRSTKLEDSAMYFCASNIQGARQPQHFGDGTRLSIL.

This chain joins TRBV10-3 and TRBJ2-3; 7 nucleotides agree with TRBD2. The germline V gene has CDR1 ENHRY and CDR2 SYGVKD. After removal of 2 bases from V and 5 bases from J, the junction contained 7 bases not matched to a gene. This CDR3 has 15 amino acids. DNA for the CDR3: TGTGCCATCAGTGAGGGTCGGGGGGTGGAAGATACGCAGTATTTT. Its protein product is CAISEGRGVEDTQYF.

The CDR3 sequence: CASSFNTGRAFF. CDR3 DNA sequence: TGTGCCAGCAGTTTCAACACAGGGCGGGCTTTCTTT. The chain carries TRBV28 and TRBJ1-1, with a weak D call TRBD1 (6 bases). The germline V and J ends were trimmed by 3 bases and 11 bases, with 13 bases remaining between them. Germline V gene data show CDR1 as MDHEN and CDR2 as SYDVKM. The CDR3 has 12 amino acids.

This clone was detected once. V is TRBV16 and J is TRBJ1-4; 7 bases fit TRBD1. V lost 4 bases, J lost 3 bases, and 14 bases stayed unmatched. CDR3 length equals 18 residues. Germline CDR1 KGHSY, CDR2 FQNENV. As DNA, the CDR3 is TGTGCCAGCAGCCTCGTCGGGTCGAGGGGGCAGGCTAATGAAAAACTGTTTTTT. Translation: CASSLVGSRGQANEKLFF.

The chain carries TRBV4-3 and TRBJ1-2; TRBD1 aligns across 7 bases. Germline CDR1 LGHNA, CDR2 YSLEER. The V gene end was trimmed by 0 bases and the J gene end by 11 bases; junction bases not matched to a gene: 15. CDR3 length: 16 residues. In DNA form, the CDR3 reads TGCGCCAGCAGCCAAGATCCCAGGGGGGCACAGGGCGGATACACCTTC. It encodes CASSQDPRGAQGGYTF.

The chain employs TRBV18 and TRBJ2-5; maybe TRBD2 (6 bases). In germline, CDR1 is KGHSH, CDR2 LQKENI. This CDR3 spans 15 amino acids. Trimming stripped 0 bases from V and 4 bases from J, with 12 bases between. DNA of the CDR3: TGTGCCAGCTCACCACCGGTCAGGAGGGGAGAGACCCAGTACTTC. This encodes CASSPPVRRGETQYF.

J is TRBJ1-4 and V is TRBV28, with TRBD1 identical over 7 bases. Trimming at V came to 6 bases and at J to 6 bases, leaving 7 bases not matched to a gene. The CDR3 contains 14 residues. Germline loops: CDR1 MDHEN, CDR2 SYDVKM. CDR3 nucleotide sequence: TGTGCCAGCAGGGATAACAGGGGATATGAAAAACTGTTTTTT. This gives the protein CASRDNRGYEKLFF.

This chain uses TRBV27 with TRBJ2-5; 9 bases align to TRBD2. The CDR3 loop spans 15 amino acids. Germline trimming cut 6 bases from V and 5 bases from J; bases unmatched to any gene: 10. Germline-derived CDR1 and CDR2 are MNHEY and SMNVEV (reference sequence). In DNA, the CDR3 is TGTGCCAGCAGCCCTAGGGGCGGGGGGGCCGAGACCCAGTACTTC. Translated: CASSPRGGGAETQYF.

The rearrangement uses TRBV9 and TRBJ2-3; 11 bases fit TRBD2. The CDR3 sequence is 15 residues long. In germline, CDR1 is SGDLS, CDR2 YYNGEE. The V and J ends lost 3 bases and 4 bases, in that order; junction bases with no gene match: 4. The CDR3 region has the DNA TGTGCCAGCAGCGAGACTAGCGGGGATGCAGATACGCAGTATTTT. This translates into CASSETSGDADTQYF.

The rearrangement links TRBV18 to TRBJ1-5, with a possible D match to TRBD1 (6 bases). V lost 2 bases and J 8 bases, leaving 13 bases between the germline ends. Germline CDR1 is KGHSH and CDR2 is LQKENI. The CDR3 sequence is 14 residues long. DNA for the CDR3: TGTGCCAGCTCACCAACGGGGGGCAGTGAGCCCCAGCATTTT. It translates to CASSPTGGSEPQHF. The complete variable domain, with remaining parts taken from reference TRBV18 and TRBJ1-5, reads NAGVMQNPRHLVRRRGQEARLRCSPMKGHSHVYWYRQLPEEGLKFMVYLQKENIIDESGMPKERFSAEFPKEGPSILRIQQVVRGDSAAYFCASSPTGGSEPQHFGDGTRLSIL.

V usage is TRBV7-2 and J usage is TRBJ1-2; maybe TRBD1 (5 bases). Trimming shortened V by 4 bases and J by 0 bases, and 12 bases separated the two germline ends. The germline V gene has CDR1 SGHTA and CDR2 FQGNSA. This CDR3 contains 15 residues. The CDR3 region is CASSSKGPANYGYTF. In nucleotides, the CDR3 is TGTGCCAGCAGCTCTAAGGGGCCAGCTAACTATGGCTACACCTTC.

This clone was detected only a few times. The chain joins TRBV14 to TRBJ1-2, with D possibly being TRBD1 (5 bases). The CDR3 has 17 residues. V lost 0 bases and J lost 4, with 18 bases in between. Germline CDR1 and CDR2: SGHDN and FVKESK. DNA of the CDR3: TGTGCCAGCAGCCAAGATCTTCCCTCGGGACTTCCCTATGGCTACACCTTC. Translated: CASSQDLPSGLPYGYTF.

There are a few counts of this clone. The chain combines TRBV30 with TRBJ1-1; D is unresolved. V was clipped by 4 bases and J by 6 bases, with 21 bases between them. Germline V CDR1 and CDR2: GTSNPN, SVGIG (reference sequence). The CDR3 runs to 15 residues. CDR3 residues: CAWNSLGAASAEAFF. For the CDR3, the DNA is TGTGCCTGGAATTCTCTGGGTGCGGCGTCCGCTGAAGCTTTCTTT.